Reported below is one TCR beta chain. The data belong to a study of PD-L1 blockade in urothelial cancer. The table came from immunoSEQ multiplex PCR; TCRdb's copy has only in-frame clones and leaves some out. This sample carries some 84,000 clones, approximately 90% of them seen once, and the ten largest clones take around 5.3%. Germline CDR1 is SGHVS and CDR2 is FQNEAQ. The CDR3 has 17 residues. V was clipped by 2 bases and J by 5 bases, with 21 bases between them. The genes are TRBV7-8 and TRBJ2-5; D is possibly TRBD2 (6 bases). This clonotype was sampled from a woman aged 70-85 years with urothelial cancer. The starting material was PBMCs, obtained around atezolizumab (anti-PD-L1) treatment. CDR3 DNA sequence: TGTGCCAGCAGCTTACCAACCGGGACTCGAGGAATGGAGACCCAGTACTTC. Amino acid sequence: CASSLPTGTRGMETQYF.